This entry is about one TCR beta chain. The antigen is unknown. Trimming removed 5 bases from V and 12 bases from J; junction bases left unmatched: 11. The CDR3 has 13 amino acids. Germline CDR1 and CDR2: MNHNS and SASEGT. The data were obtained in a study of a mutant IDH1 vaccine in newly diagnosed glioma. Looking at the study overall: Administration of eight vaccinations to patients took place in weeks 1, 3, 5, 7, 11, 15, 19, 23. Therapy received beforehand was radiotherapy, temozolomide, or both, with most patients given both. Regarding the study as a whole: Pseudoprogression apparently tracked independently of changes in top peripheral T cell clonotypes.

Noted time point: week 5, during vaccination. All doses held 300 ug of mutant IDH1 20-mer peptide, with topical imiquimod. New WHO grade 3 or 4 astrocytomas that were IDH1-mutant and ATRX-lost had been found in donors. Clones were read by immunoSEQ multiplex PCR, and TCRdb kept only the in-frame ones, dropping some. The top ten clones hold 0.56% of a sample with tens of thousands of clones, roughly 90% of them seen once. The receptor's source is a woman aged 45 to 65 with glioma. V is TRBV6-1 and J is TRBJ1-2; 8 bases line up with TRBD1. The specimen comprised PBMCs, sampled from a glioma patient whose treatment included an IDH1 peptide vaccine. CDR3 in amino acids: CASSLQDREVNTF. DNA for the CDR3: TGTGCCAGCAGTCTTCAGGACAGGGAGGTGAACACCTTC.